The present entry profiles one T cell receptor (beta chain) with its context. Its antigen is not identified. Controls had myeloablative marrow grafts with methotrexate and calcineurin inhibitor, sampled at 1 year. These data belong to a study of T cells after posttransplantation cyclophosphamide. Study-level results: After PTCy, TRB diversity resembled that of CNI/methotrexate controls. Blood and skin or GI T cell repertoires showed limited TRB overlap. Donor-recipient repertoire similarity was low at 1-2 months, rising over year one.

Assay: immunoSEQ multiplex PCR; the TCRdb copy retains only in-frame clones and omits some. Here the sample spans roughly 21,000 clones, about 86% being singletons. The material sequenced was PBMCs, taken 362 days after allogeneic stem cell transplant with calcineurin inhibitor and methotrexate. The source of this sequence is a female patient between 30 and 45 years old who received an allogeneic stem cell transplant from an unrelated donor, was CMV-positive, and had acute and chronic GVHD. These T cells may partly come from the graft donor.

The CDR3 DNA follows: TGTGCCAGTAGTGCCGGGACACCCTACGAGCAGTACTTC. Translated: CASSAGTPYEQYF. The chain combines TRBV19 with TRBJ2-7, with D perhaps matching TRBD1 (6 bases). Germline V gene sequence: CDR1 LNHDA, CDR2 SQIVND (reference sequence). Trimming stripped 5 bases from V and 2 bases from J, with 10 bases between. CDR3 length: 13 residues.